One sample yielded the 5 T cell receptor beta chains listed below, sequenced in a study of blood T cells in healthy people across ages. Alongside a J-beta primer mix, a sample-barcoded 5' primer served in a second PCR lasting 7 to 11 cycles. TCRdb reanalysed the 5' RACE reads using MiXCR and keeps one entry per CDR3 protein. Here the sample spans about 1 million distinct CDR3 sequences, around 43% being singletons. The specimen sequenced was blood. The receptors shown here come from a woman in her sixties or seventies in good health.

V gene TRBV28 combines with J gene TRBJ1-3, with D tentatively TRBD1 (5 bases). This CDR3 comprises 14 residues. The germline V gene has CDR1 MDHEN and CDR2 SYDVKM. Trimming took 5 bases from V and 4 from J, leaving 12 bases between them. The CDR3 DNA sequence: TGTGCCAGCAGTCCAGGGAAGCTGGGAAACACCATATATTTT. It is translated as CASSPGKLGNTIYF.

The chain joins TRBV5-1 to TRBJ2-7; either TRBD1 or TRBD2 may supply D (6 bases each). Germline CDR1 is SGHRS and CDR2 is YFSETQ. V was shortened by 7 bases and J by 6 bases, with 20 bases between the two germline ends. The CDR3 is made up of 14 amino acids. The CDR3 spells CASRPGDILGEQYF. The CDR3 DNA reads as TGCGCCAGCCGTCCGGGGGACATTCTAGGCGAGCAGTACTTC. Drawing the rest from reference TRBV5-1 and TRBJ2-7, the complete variable domain is KAGVTQTPRYLIKTRGQQVTLSCSPISGHRSVSWYQQTPGQGLQFLFEYFSETQRNKGNFPGRFSGRQFSNSRSEMNVSTLELGDSALYLCASRPGDILGEQYFGPGTRLTVT.

The chain links TRBV20-1 to TRBJ2-1, with 7 bases that match TRBD2. This CDR3 contains 12 residues. CDR1 and CDR2 (germline): DFQATT, SNEGSKA (reference sequence). V lost 3 bases and J lost 11; bases outside the gene matches: 7. The CDR3 here is CSASQAGSQQFF. The CDR3 DNA sequence: TGCAGTGCTAGTCAAGCGGGGTCTCAGCAGTTCTTC.

This clonotype was detected a few times. The chain employs TRBV12-3 or TRBV12-4 and TRBJ2-6, with D maybe TRBD2 (6 bases). The V and J ends lost 2 bases and 2 bases respectively, with 7 bases between them. This CDR3 is 15 amino acids long. The CDR3 DNA follows: TGTGCCAGCAGTTTACGGGGGACTGGGGCCAACGTCCTGACTTTC. It codes for CASSLRGTGANVLTF.

The chain links TRBV24-1 to TRBJ2-5; no reliable D call. Germline V lookup: CDR1 KGHDR, CDR2 SFDVKD. The CDR3 consists of 14 residues. Trimming cost V 2 bases and J 7 bases, with 13 bases left between them. The CDR3 DNA reads as TGTGCCACCAGTGATTCCGTAATCAAAGGGACCCAGTACTTC. Amino acid sequence: CATSDSVIKGTQYF.